This TCR beta chain appears in the sequencing data of a study of cytomegalovirus exposure and HLA in healthy donors. Findings of the study overall: It was found in a later analysis that first-cohort TCR clusters tended to co-occur in the 120 validation repertoires. Accounts indicate the classifier identified cytomegalovirus status with strong specificity and sensitivity. TCR sequences were mostly rare, though some public TCRs occurred in many donors.

On this clone itself: What it binds is unknown.

CDR1 is MNHNS and CDR2 is SASEGT in the germline V gene. V was trimmed by 4 bases and J by 2 bases, leaving 20 bases between them. There are 17 residues in the CDR3. Repertoires were generated with immunoSEQ multiplex PCR, while TCRdb's copy carries only in-frame clones and drops some. The top ten hold roughly 4.3% of the sample, which has just under 150,000 clones, 87% seen once. V is TRBV6-1 and J is TRBJ1-2, with D perhaps matching TRBD1 (6 bases). The material sequenced was PBMCs. This receptor was identified in a man younger than 35 in good health and CMV-seropositive. CDR3 sequence reads: CASSAPAGGRLNYGYTF. CDR3 DNA sequence: TGTGCCAGCAGTGCCCCGGCGGGGGGCCGATTAAACTATGGCTACACCTTC.